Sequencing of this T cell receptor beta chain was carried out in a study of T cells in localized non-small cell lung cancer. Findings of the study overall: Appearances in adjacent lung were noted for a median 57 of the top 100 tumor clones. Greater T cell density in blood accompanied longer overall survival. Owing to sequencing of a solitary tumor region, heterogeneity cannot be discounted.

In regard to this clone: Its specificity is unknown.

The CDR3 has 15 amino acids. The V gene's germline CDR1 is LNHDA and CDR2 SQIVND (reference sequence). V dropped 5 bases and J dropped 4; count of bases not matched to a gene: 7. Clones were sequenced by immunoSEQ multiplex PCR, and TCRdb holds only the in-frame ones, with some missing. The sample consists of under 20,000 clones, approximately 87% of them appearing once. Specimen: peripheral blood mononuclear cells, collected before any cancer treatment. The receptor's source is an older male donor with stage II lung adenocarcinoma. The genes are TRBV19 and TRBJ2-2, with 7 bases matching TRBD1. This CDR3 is CASSSKDRFTGELFF. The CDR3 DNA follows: TGTGCCAGTAGTTCAAAGGACAGGTTCACCGGGGAGCTGTTTTTT.